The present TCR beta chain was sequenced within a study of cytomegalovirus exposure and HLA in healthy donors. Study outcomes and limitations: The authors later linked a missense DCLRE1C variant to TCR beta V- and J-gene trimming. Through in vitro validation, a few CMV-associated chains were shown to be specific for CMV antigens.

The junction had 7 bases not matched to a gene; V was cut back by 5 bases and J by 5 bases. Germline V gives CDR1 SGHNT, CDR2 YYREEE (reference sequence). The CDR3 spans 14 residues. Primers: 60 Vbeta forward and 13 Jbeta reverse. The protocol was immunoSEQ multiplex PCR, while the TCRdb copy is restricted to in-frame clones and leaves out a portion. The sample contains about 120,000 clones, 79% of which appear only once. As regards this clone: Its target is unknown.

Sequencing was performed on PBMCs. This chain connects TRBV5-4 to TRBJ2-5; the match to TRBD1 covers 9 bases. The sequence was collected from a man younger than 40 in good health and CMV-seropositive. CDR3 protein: CASRPRTGDETQYF. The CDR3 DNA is TGTGCCAGCAGGCCCAGGACAGGGGATGAGACCCAGTACTTC.